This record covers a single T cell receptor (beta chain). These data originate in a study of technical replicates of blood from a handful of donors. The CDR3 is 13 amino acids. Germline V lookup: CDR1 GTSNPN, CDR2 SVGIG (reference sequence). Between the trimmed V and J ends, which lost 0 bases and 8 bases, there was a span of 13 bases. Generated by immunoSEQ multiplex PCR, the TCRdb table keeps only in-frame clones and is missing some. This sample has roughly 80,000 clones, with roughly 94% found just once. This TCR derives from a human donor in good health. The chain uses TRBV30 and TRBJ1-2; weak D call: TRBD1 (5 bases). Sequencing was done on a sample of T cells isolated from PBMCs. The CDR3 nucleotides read TGTGCCTGGAGTGTAGTCGCAGGGTTAGGCTACACCTTC. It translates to CAWSVVAGLGYTF.